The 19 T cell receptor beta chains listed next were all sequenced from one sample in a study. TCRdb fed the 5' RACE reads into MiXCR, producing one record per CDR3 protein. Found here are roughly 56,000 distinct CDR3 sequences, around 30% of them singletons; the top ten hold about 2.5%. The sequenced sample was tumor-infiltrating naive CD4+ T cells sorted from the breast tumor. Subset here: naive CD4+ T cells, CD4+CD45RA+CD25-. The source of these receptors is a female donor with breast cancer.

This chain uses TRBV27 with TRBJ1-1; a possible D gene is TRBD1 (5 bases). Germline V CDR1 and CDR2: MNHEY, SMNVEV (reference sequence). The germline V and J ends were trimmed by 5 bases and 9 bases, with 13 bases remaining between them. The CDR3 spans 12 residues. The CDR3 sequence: CASSPGGGKAFF. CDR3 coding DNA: TGTGCCAGCAGTCCGGGGGGAGGGAAAGCTTTCTTT.

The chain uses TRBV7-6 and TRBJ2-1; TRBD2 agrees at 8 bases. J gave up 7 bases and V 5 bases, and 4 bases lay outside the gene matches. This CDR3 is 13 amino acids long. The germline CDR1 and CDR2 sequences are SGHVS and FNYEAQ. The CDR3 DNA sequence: TGTGCCAGCAGCGTACGGGGGGGAAATGAGCAGTTCTTC. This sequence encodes CASSVRGGNEQFF. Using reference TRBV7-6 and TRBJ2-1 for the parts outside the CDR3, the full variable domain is GAGVSQSPRYKVTKRGQDVALRCDPISGHVSLYWYRQALGQGPEFLTYFNYEAQQDKSGLPNDRFSAERPEGSISTLTIQRTEQRDSAMYRCASSVRGGNEQFFGPGTRLTVL.

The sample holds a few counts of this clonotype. The DNA for the CDR3 is TGTGCCACCACCGACCTTTCGGGCACAGATACGCAGTATTTT. Translated: CATTDLSGTDTQYF. The chain couples TRBV6-2 or TRBV6-3 to TRBJ2-3; D gene uncertain. Per germline, CDR1 MNHEY and CDR2 SVGEGT. The CDR3 has 14 residues. The V and J ends lost 10 bases and 1 base respectively, with 15 bases between them.

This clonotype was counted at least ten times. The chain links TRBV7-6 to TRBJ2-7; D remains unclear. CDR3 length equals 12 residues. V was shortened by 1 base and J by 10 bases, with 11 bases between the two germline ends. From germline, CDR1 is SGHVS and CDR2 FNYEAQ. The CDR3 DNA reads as TGTGCCAGCAGCTTAGAGCCCACTGAACAGTACTTC. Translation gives CASSLEPTEQYF.

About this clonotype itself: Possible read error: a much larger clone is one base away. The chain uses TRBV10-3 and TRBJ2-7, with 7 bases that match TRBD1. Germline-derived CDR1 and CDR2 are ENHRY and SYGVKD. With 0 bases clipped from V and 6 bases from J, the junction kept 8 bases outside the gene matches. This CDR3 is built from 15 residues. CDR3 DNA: TGTGCCATCAGTGAGTCATGGTGGGACAGCTGCGAGCAGTACTTC. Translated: CAISESWWDSCEQYF.

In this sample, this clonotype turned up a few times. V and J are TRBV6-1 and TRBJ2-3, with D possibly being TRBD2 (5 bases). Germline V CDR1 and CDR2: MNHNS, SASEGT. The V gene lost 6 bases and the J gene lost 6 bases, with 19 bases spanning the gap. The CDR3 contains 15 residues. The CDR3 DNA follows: TGTGCCAGCAGCGTTGAGCGGTCTAGGACGGATACGCAGTATTTT. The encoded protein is CASSVERSRTDTQYF.

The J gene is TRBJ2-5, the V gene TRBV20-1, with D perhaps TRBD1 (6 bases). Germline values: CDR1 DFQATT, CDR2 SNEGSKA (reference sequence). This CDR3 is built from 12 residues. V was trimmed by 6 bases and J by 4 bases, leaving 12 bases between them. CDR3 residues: CSAKQGRETQYF. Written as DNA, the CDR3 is TGCAGTGCAAAACAGGGCCGAGAGACCCAGTACTTC.

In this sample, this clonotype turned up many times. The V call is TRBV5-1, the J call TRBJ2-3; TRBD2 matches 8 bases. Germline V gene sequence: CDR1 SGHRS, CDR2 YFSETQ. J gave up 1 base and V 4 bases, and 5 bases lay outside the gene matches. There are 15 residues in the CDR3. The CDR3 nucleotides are TGCGCCAGCAGCCCACTAGCGGCCCGCACAGATACGCAGTATTTT. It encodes CASSPLAARTDTQYF.

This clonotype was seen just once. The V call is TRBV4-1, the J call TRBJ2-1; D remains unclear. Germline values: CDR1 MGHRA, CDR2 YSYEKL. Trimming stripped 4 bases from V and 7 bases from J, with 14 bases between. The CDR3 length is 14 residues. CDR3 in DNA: TGCGCCAGCAGCCGATCAGGTGATAGGAATGAGCAGTTCTTC. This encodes CASSRSGDRNEQFF.

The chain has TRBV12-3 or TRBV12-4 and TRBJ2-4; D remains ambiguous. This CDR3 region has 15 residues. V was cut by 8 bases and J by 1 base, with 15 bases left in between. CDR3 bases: TGTGCCAGCTCTCCCCCAACTGGGGCCAAAAACATTCAGTACTTC. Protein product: CASSPPTGAKNIQYF.

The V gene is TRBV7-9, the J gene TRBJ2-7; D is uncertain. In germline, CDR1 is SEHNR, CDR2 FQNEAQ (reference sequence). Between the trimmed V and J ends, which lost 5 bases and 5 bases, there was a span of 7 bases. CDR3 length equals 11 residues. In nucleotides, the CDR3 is TGTGCCAGCAGCGCTTTAGACGAGCAGTACTTC. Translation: CASSALDEQYF.

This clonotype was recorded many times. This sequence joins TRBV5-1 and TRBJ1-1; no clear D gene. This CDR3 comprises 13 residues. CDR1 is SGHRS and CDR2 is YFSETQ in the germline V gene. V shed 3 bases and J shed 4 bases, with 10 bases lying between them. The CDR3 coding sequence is TGCGCCAGCAGCTCACAAGACCGCACTGAAGCTTTCTTT. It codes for CASSSQDRTEAFF.

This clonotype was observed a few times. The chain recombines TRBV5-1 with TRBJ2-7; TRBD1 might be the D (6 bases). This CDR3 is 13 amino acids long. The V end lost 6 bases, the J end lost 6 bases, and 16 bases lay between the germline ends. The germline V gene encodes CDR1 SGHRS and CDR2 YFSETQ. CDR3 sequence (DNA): TGCGCCAGCACCCAACAGGGATCCGCCGAGCAGTACTTC. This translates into CASTQQGSAEQYF.

Here the CDR3 DNA reads TGTGCCAGCAGTGTGGGGTTAGGGTCCGTGGCAGATACGCAGTATTTT. Protein product: CASSVGLGSVADTQYF. The chain recombines TRBV2 with TRBJ2-3; no firm D call. This CDR3 region has 16 residues. Trimming left V 4 bases short and J 4 bases short, with 18 bases between. Germline V gene lookup returns CDR1 SNHLY and CDR2 FYNNEI.

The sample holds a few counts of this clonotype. CDR3 sequence reads: CASSLVLASNEQYF. The CDR3 DNA follows: TGTGCCAGCAGCTTAGTACTAGCGTCGAACGAGCAGTACTTC. The J gene is TRBJ2-7, the V gene TRBV7-2, with 7 bases matching TRBD2. Germline V gene data show CDR1 as SGHTA and CDR2 as FQGNSA. CDR3 size: 14 residues. Trimming cost V 1 base and J 5 bases; bases outside gene matches: 5.

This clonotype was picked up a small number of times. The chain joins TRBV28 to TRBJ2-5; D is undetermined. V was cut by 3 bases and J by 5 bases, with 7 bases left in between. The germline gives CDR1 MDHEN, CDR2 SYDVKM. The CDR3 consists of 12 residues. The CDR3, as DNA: TGTGCCAGCAGTTTGAATGGCGAGACCCAGTACTTC. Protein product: CASSLNGETQYF.

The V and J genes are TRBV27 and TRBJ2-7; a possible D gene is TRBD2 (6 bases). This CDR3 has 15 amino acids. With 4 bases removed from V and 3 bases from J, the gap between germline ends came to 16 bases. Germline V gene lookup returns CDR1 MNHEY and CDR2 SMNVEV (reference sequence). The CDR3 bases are TGTGCCAGCAGTTCCCTCCCCGGGAGAGGCTACGAGCAGTACTTC. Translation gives CASSSLPGRGYEQYF.

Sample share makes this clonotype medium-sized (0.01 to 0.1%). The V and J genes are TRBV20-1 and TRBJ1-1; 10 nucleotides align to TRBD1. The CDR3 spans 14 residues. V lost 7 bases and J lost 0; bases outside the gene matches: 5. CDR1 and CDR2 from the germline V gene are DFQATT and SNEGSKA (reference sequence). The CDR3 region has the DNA TGCAGTGTGGGACAGGGGACCTTGAACACTGAAGCTTTCTTT. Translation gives CSVGQGTLNTEAFF.

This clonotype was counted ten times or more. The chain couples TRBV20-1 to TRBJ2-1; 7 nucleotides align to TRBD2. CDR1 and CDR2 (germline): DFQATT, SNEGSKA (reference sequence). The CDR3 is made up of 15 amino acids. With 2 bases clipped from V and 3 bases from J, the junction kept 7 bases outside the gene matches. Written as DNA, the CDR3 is TGCAGTGCTAGACCGCGGGAGTTTAACTACAATGAGCAGTTCTTC. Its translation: CSARPREFNYNEQFF.